These T cell receptor beta chains were read from a single sample in a study of blood T cell repertoires in COVID-19. Assay used: immunoSEQ multiplex PCR; TCRdb lists only in-frame clones, some missing. Counted here are roughly 54,000 clones, roughly nine tenths occurring once; the ten biggest clones make up approximately 8%. The sequencing input was peripheral blood. The receptors were gathered from a woman aged 55-69 years with active or convalescent COVID-19. The conserved cysteine and the conserved F or W are not part of the CDR3 here.

TRBJ1-2 | TRBV3-1/TRBV3-2 | ASSEQVYGGYT
TRBJ1-5 | TRBV3-1/TRBV3-2 | ASSHLNQPQH
TRBJ2-5 | TRBV6-5 | ATRTTQETQY
TRBJ2-7 | TRBV18 | ASSPVGGLYEQY
TRBJ2-2 | TRBV5-6 | ASSPGVTGELF
TRBJ2-5 | TRBV19 | ASSIGLGGQETQY
TRBJ1-4 | TRBV28 | ASRSANEKLF
TRBJ1-5 | TRBV5-1 | ASSLGGSGNQPQH
TRBJ2-2 | TRBV7-6 | ASSFQTSGATGELF
TRBJ1-6 | TRBV11-2 | ASWRSGNSPLH
TRBJ1-6 | TRBV7-2 | ASSPATGSNNSPLH